This paragraph covers one TCR beta chain sequence. Its antigen is not identified. Positively selected for CCR7, the CD45RO-negative cells used as naive CD8 cells excluded terminally differentiated effector memory CD45RA+ cells. Libraries were prepared by immunoSEQ multiplex PCR; TCRdb keeps only in-frame clonotypes and omits some of them. This table holds about 820,000 clones, around 93% found once. This sample is part of a study of shared clonotypes between healthy human individuals. The overall study: The study enrolled a couple of women and a few men aged 18 to 49. Study findings and constraints: Only a few donors were included, so the genetic and exposure-history diversity represented was limited. Generally, naive subsets came out with larger estimated richness than memory subsets.

The CDR3 has 14 amino acids. CDR1 SQVTM and CDR2 ANQGSEA come from the germline V gene. Germline trimming cut 7 bases from V and 4 bases from J; bases unmatched to any gene: 7. The source material was naive CD8+ T cells sorted from blood. The receptor was isolated from a man under 40 in good health. This chain connects TRBV29-1 to TRBJ2-3, with 11 nucleotides matching TRBD2. CDR3 coding DNA: TGCAGCGCTATAACTAGCGGGAGCTCAGATACGCAGTATTTT. Translating it yields CSAITSGSSDTQYF.